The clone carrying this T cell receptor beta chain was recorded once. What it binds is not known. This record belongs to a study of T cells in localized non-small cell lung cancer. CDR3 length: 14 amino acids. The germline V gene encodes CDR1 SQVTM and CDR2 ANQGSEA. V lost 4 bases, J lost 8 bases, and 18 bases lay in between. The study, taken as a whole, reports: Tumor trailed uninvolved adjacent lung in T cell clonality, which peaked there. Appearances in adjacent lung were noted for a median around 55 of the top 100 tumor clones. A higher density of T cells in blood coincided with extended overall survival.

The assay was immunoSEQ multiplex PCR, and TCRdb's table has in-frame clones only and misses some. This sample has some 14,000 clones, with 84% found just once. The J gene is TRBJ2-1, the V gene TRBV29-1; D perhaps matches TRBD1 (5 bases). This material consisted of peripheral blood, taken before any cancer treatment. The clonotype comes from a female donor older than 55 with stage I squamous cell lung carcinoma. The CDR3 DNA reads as TGCAGCGTTGGTAGCAGGGAACGATGGGATGAGCAGTTCTTC. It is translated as CSVGSRERWDEQFF.